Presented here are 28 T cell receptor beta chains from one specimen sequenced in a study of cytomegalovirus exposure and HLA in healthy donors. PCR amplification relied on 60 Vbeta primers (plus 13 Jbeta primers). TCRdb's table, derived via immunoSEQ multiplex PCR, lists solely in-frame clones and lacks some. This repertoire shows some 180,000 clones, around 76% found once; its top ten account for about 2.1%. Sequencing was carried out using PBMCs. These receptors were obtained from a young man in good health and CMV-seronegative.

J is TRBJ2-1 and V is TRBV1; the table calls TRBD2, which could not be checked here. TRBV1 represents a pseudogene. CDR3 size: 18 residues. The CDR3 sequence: CTSSQVPHSGGSYNEQFF. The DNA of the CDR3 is TGCACCAGCAGCCAAGTTCCCCACAGCGGGGGCTCCTACAATGAGCAGTTCTTC.

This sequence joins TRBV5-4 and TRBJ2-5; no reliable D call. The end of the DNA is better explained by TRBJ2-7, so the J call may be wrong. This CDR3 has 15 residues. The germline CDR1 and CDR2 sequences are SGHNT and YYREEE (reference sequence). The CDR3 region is CASSPRDSSVSEQYF. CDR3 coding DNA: TGTGCCAGCAGCCCCAGAGACTCCTCCGTGAGCGAGCAGTACTTC.

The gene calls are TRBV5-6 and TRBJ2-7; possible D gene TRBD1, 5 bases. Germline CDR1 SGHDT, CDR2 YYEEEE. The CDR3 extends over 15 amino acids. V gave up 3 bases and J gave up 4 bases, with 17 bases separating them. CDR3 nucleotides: TGTGCCAGCAGCTCAGACACAGGCCCGTCTTACGAGCAGTACTTC. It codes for CASSSDTGPSYEQYF.

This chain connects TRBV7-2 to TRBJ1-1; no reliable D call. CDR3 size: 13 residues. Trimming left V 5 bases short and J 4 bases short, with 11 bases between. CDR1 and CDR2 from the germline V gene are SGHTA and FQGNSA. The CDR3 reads CASSPNGVTEAFF. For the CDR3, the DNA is TGTGCCAGCAGCCCTAACGGGGTCACTGAAGCTTTCTTT.

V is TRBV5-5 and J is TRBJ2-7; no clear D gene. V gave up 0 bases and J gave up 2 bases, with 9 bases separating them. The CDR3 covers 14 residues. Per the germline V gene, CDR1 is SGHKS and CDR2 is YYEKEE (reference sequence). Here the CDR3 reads CASSLVRVTYEQYF. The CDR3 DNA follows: TGTGCCAGCAGCTTGGTTCGGGTGACCTACGAGCAGTACTTC. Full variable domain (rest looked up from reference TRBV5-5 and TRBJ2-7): DAGVTQSPTHLIKTRGQQVTLRCSPISGHKSVSWYQQVLGQGPQFIFQYYEKEERGRGNFPDRFSARQFPNYSSELNVNALLLGDSALYLCASSLVRVTYEQYFGPGTRLTVT.

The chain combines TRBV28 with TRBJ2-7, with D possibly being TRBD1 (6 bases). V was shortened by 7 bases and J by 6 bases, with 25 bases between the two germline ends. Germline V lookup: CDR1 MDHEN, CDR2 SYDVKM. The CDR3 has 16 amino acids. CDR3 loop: CASKTPPGHIRGEQYF. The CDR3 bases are TGTGCCAGCAAGACCCCGCCGGGACACATACGCGGCGAGCAGTACTTC.

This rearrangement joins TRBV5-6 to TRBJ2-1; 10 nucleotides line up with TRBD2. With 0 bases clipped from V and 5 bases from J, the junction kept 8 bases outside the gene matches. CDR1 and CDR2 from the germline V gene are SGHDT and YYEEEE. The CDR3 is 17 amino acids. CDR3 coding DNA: TGTGCCAGCAGCTTGGTTTTTCGGACTAGCGGAAACAATGAGCAGTTCTTC. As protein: CASSLVFRTSGNNEQFF.

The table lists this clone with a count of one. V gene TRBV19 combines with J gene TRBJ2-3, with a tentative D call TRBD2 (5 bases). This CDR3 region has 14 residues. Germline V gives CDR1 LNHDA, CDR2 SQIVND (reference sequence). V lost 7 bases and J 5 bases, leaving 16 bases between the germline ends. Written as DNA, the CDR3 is TGTGCCAGTACCCCTATCGCGGGTCAAGATACGCAGTATTTT. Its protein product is CASTPIAGQDTQYF.

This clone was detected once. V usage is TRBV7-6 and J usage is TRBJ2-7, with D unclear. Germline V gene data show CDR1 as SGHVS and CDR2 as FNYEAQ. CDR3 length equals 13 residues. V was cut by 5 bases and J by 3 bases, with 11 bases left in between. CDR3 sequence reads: CASSPRQRYEQYF. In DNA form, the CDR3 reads TGTGCCAGCAGCCCCCGGCAGCGCTACGAGCAGTACTTC.

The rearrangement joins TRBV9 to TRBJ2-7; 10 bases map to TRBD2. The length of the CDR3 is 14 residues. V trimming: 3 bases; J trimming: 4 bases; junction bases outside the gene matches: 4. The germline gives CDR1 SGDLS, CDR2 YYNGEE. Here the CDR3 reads CASSEAGGPYEQYF. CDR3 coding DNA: TGTGCCAGCAGCGAAGCGGGAGGGCCGTACGAGCAGTACTTC.

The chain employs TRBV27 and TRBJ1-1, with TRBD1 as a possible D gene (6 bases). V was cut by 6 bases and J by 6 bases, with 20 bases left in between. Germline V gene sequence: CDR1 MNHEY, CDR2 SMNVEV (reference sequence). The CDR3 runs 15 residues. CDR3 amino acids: CASRPIGTPRPEAFF. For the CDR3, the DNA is TGTGCCAGCAGACCGATTGGGACACCTCGCCCTGAAGCTTTCTTT.

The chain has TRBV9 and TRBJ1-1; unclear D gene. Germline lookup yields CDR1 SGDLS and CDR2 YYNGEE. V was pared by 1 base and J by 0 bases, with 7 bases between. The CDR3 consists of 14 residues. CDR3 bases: TGTGCCAGCAGCGTAAATGGCCTGAACACTGAAGCTTTCTTT. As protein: CASSVNGLNTEAFF.

CDR3 nucleotide sequence: TGCGCCAGCAGCTTGGACCCGGGACTAGTCCTCGAGCAGTACTTC. Protein sequence: CASSLDPGLVLEQYF. The chain employs TRBV5-1 and TRBJ2-7, with TRBD2 identical over 8 bases. The germline gives CDR1 SGHRS, CDR2 YFSETQ. The CDR3 runs 15 residues. The V gene end was trimmed by 0 bases and the J gene end by 6 bases; junction bases not matched to a gene: 8.

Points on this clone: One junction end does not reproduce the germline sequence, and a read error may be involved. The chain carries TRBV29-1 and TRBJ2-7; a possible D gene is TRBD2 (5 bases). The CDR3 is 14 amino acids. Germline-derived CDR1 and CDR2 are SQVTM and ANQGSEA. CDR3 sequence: CSVEGAPTDYKQYF. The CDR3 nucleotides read TGCAGCGTTGAAGGGGCGCCGACTGACTACAAGCAGTACTTC.

The CDR3 loop reads CASSPRDTQYF. CDR3 sequence (DNA): TGTGCCAGCAGCCCCAGGGATACGCAGTATTTT. This rearrangement joins TRBV7-2 to TRBJ2-3; the D is unclear. Germline CDR1 reads SGHTA; CDR2 reads FQGNSA. V lost 5 bases to trimming and J lost 6 bases, with 6 bases between them. This CDR3 has 11 residues.

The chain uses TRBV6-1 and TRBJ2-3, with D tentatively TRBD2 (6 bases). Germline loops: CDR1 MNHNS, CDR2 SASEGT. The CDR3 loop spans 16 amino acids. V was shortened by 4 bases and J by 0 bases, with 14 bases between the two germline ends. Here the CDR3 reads CASSARRAESTDTQYF. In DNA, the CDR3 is TGTGCCAGCAGTGCGAGGAGGGCCGAGAGCACAGATACGCAGTATTTT.

CDR3 bases: TGTGCCAGCAGCTTAGCGGCAGGGGGCGTTTACTATGGCTACACCTTC. Translation: CASSLAAGGVYYGYTF. V is TRBV7-8 and J is TRBJ1-2; TRBD1 matches 8 bases. The CDR3 loop spans 16 amino acids. V lost 0 bases, J lost 3 bases, and 6 bases stayed unmatched. Germline loops: CDR1 SGHVS, CDR2 FQNEAQ.

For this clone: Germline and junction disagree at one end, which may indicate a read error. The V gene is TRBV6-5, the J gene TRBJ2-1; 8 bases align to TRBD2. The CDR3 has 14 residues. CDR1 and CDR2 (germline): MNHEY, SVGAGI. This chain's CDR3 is CASRAGGAYNEQFF. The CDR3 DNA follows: TGTGCCAGCAGGGCCGGGGGGGCCTATAATGAGCAGTTCTTC.

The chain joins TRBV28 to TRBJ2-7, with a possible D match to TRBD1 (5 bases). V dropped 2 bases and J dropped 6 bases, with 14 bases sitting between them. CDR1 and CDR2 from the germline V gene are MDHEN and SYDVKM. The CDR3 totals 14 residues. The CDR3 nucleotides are TGTGCCAGCAGTTTAATCCAGGGAAAGGGCGAGCAGTACTTC. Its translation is CASSLIQGKGEQYF.

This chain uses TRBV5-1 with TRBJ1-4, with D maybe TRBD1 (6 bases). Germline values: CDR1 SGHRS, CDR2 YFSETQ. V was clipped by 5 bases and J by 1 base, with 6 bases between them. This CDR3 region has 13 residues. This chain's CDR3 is CASRQGTNEKLFF. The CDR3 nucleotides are TGCGCCAGCAGACAGGGAACTAATGAAAAACTGTTTTTT.

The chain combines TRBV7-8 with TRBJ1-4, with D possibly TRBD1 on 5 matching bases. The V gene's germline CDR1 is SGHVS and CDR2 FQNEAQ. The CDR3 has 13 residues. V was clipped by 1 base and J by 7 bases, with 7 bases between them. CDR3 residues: CASSLGGSEKLFF. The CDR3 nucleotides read TGTGCCAGCAGCTTAGGGGGCAGTGAAAAACTGTTTTTT.

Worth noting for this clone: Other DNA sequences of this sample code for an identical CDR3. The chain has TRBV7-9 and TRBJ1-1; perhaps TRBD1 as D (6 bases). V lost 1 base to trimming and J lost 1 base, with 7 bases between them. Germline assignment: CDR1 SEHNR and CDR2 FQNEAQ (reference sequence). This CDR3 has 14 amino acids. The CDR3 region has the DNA TGTGCCAGCAGCTTAGTGACAGGGAACACTGAAGCTTTCTTT. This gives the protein CASSLVTGNTEAFF.

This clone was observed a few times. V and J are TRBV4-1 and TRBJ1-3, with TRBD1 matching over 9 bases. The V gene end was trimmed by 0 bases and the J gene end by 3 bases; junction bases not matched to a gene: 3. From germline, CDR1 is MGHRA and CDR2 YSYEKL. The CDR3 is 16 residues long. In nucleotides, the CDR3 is TGCGCCAGCAGCCAAGAGGGGACAGGGAGTGGAAACACCATATATTTT. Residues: CASSQEGTGSGNTIYF.

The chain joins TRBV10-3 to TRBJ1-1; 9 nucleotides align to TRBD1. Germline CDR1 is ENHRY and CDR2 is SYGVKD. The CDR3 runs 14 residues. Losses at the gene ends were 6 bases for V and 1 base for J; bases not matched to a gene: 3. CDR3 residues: CAIRSDRGNTEAFF. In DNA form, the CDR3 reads TGTGCCATCAGATCGGACAGGGGGAACACTGAAGCTTTCTTT.

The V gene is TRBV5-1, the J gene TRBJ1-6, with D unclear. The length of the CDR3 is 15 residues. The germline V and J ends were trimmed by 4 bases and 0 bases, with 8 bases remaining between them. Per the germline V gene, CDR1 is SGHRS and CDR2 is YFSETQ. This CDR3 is CASSADSSYNSPLHF. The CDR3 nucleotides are TGCGCCAGCAGCGCCGATAGCTCCTATAATTCACCCCTCCACTTT.

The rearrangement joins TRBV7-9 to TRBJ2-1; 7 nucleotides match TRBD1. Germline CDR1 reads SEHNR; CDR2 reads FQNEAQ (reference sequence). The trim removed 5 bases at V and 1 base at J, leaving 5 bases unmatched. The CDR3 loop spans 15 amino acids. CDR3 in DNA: TGTGCCAGCAGCCACCGGGACAGTTCCTACAATGAGCAGTTCTTC. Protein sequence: CASSHRDSSYNEQFF.

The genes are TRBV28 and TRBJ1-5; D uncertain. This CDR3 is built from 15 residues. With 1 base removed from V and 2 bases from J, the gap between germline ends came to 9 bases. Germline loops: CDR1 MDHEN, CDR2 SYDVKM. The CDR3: CASSLFGRGNQPQHF. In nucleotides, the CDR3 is TGTGCCAGCAGTTTATTCGGGAGAGGCAATCAGCCCCAGCATTTT.

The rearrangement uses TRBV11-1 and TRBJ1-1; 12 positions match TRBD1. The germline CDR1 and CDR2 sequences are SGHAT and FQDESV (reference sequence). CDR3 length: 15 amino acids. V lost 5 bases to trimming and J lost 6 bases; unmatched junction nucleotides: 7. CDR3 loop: CASSRRDRGRSEAFF. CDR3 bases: TGTGCCAGCAGCAGACGGGACAGGGGGCGGTCTGAAGCTTTCTTT.